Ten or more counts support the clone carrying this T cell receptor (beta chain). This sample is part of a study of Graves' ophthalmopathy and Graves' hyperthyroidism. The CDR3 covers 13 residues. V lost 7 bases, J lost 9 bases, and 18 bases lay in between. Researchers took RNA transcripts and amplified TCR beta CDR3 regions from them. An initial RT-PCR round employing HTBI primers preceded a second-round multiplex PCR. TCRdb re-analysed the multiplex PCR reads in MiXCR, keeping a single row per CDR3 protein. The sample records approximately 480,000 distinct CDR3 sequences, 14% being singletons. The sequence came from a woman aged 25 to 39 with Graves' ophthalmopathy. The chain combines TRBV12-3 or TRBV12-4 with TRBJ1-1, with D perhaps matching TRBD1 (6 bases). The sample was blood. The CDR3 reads CASTAPGVMKAFF. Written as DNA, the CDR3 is TGTGCCAGCACCGCCCCAGGGGTTATGAAAGCTTTCTTT.